This is a list of T cell receptor beta chains from one sample in a study of blood T cell repertoires in COVID-19. TCRdb's copy holds only in-frame clones and misses some; the assay was immunoSEQ multiplex PCR. The sample shows 150,000 or so clones, almost 85% of them seen only once. The sequenced material came from peripheral blood. The receptors originated from a human donor with acute or convalescent COVID-19. The donor label of this sample is uncertain. CDR3s include the opening cysteine and the closing phenylalanine or tryptophan. A D gene is named only where the DNA matches it firmly. Rows may omit the clone size; those that give it use once, few, many or a size class.

d_gene: TRBD1
v_gene: TRBV19
j_gene: TRBJ1-4
abundance: NA
CDR3nt: TGTGCCAGTAAAGTGACAGGGGGTCCCGAAAAACTGTTTTTT
CDR3aa: CASKVTGGPEKLFF

d_gene: NA
v_gene: TRBV5-1
j_gene: TRBJ2-5
abundance: once
CDR3nt: TGCGCCAGCAGCATCACGTACGGGTCGGGGGAGACCCAGTACTTC
CDR3aa: CASSITYGSGETQYF

d_gene: TRBD1
v_gene: TRBV9
j_gene: TRBJ1-6
abundance: NA
CDR3nt: TGTGCCAGCAGCACACGACAGGGGAATAATTCACCCCTCCACTTT
CDR3aa: CASSTRQGNNSPLHF

d_gene: NA
v_gene: TRBV30
j_gene: TRBJ1-2
abundance: NA
CDR3nt: TGTGCCTGGACTCGGGGTTGGGCGTACACTCACTATGGCTACACCTTC
CDR3aa: CAWTRGWAYTHYGYTF

d_gene: TRBD1
v_gene: TRBV15
j_gene: TRBJ2-7
abundance: NA
CDR3nt: TGTGCCACCAGCAGAGAAACAGGGGGCCCCCTTGGGGAGCAGTACTTC
CDR3aa: CATSRETGGPLGEQYF

d_gene: TRBD1
v_gene: TRBV4-2
j_gene: TRBJ1-1
abundance: NA
CDR3nt: TGTGCCAGCAGCCCCGGGACAGGGGGCCGGACTGAAGCTTTCTTT
CDR3aa: CASSPGTGGRTEAFF

d_gene: TRBD1
v_gene: TRBV5-6
j_gene: TRBJ1-3
abundance: NA
CDR3nt: TGTGCCAGCAGCTTGGGACAGGGGCTCTCTGGAAACACCATATATTTT
CDR3aa: CASSLGQGLSGNTIYF

d_gene: NA
v_gene: TRBV5-1
j_gene: TRBJ1-5
abundance: NA
CDR3nt: TGCGCCAGCAGCCCGTCAGGTACCAACAATCAGCCCCAGCATTTT
CDR3aa: CASSPSGTNNQPQHF

d_gene: NA
v_gene: TRBV7-2
j_gene: TRBJ1-6
abundance: NA
CDR3nt: TGTGCCAGCAGCTTACGGCAGGTTGATTCACCCCTCCACTTT
CDR3aa: CASSLRQVDSPLHF

d_gene: TRBD1
v_gene: TRBV7-9
j_gene: TRBJ1-2
abundance: NA
CDR3nt: TGTGCCAGCCAGATTCTGACAGGGGCTGGCTACACCTTC
CDR3aa: CASQILTGAGYTF

d_gene: TRBD1
v_gene: TRBV28
j_gene: TRBJ2-3
abundance: NA
CDR3nt: TGTGCCAGCAGTACAGGGACAGGGGCTACAGATACGCAGTATTTT
CDR3aa: CASSTGTGATDTQYF

d_gene: NA
v_gene: TRBV4-1
j_gene: TRBJ1-1
abundance: NA
CDR3nt: TGCGCCAGCAGCCAACTCGGACTACAGGACACTGAAGCTTTCTTT
CDR3aa: CASSQLGLQDTEAFF

d_gene: TRBD1
v_gene: TRBV7-6
j_gene: TRBJ1-4
abundance: once
CDR3nt: TGTGCCAGCAGCTCCGCGGGGGGGGGACAGACTAATGAAAAACTGTTTTTT
CDR3aa: CASSSAGGGQTNEKLFF

d_gene: NA
v_gene: TRBV19
j_gene: TRBJ2-7
abundance: NA
CDR3nt: TGTGCCAGTAGTATGCAGGCCGCCCATGGTGACGAGCAGTACTTC
CDR3aa: CASSMQAAHGDEQYF

d_gene: TRBD2
v_gene: TRBV13
j_gene: TRBJ2-7
abundance: few
CDR3nt: TGTGCCAGCACCCCTCTTGGAGGGAGGGGCGAGCAGTACTTC
CDR3aa: CASTPLGGRGEQYF

d_gene: TRBD1
v_gene: TRBV29-1
j_gene: TRBJ2-3
abundance: NA
CDR3nt: TGCAGCGTTGGGACAGGGAGCCTCACAGATACGCAGTATTTT
CDR3aa: CSVGTGSLTDTQYF